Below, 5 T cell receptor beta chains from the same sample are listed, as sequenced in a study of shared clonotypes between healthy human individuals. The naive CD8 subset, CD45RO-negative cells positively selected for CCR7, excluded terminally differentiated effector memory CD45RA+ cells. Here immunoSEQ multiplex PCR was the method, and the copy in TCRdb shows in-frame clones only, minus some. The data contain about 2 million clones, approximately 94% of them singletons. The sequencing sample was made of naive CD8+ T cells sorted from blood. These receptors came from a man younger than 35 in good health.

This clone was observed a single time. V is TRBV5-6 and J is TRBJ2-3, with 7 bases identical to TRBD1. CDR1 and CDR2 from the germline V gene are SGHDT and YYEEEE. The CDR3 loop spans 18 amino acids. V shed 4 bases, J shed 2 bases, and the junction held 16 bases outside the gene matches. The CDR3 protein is CASSQTGTAFRSTDTQYF. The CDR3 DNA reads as TGTGCCAGCAGCCAGACCGGGACAGCCTTTAGATCCACAGATACGCAGTATTTT.

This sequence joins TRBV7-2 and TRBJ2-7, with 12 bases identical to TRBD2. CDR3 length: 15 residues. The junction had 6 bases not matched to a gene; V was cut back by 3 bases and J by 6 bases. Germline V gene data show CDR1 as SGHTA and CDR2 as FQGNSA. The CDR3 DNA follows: TGTGCCAGCAGCTTTTTTCTAGCGGGAGGGGGCGAGCAGTACTTC. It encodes CASSFFLAGGGEQYF.

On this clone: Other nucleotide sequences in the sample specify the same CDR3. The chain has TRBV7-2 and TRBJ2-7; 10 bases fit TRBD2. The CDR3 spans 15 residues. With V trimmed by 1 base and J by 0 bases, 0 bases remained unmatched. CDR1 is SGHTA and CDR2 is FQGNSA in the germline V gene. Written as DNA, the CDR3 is TGTGCCAGCAGCTTAGTAGCGGGAGGCTCCTACGAGCAGTACTTC. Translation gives CASSLVAGGSYEQYF. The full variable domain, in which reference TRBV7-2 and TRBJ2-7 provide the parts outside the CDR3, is GAGVSQSPSNKVTEKGKDVELRCDPISGHTALYWYRQSLGQGLEFLIYFQGNSAPDKSGLPSDRFSAERTGGSVSTLTIQRTQQEDSAVYLCASSLVAGGSYEQYFGPGTRLTVT.

CDR3 residues: CASMAGQVSTDTQYF. CDR3 DNA: TGTGCCAGCATGGCAGGACAGGTTAGCACAGATACGCAGTATTTT. The chain carries TRBV2 and TRBJ2-3; 7 positions match TRBD1. CDR1 SNHLY and CDR2 FYNNEI come from the germline V gene. The CDR3 contains 15 residues. The trim removed 7 bases at V and 0 bases at J, leaving 7 bases unmatched.

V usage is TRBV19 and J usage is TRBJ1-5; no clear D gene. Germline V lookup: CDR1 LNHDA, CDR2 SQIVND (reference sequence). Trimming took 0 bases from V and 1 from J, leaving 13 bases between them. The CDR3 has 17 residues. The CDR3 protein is CASSIDLESGSNQPQHF. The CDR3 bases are TGTGCCAGTAGTATAGATCTTGAGTCCGGGAGCAATCAGCCCCAGCATTTT.